These 27 T cell receptor beta chains share one sample of origin, sequenced in a study of T cell responses to AZD1222 COVID-19 vaccine. The repertoire was sequenced with immunoSEQ multiplex PCR; TCRdb's copy has only in-frame clones and lacks some. This table holds under 200,000 clones, 92% found once. Sample: peripheral blood, taken 28 days after the second AZD1222 dose. The receptors shown here come from an adult who received the AZD1222 COVID-19 vaccine.

This sequence joins TRBV29-1 and TRBJ2-2; 7 positions agree with TRBD1. The germline gives CDR1 SQVTM, CDR2 ANQGSEA. This CDR3 contains 16 residues. The J segment lost 0 bases and the V segment lost 5 bases, leaving 9 bases of the junction unmatched. The CDR3 nucleotides read TGCAGCGTTAAAAAACCCGGGACAGCGAACACCGGGGAGCTGTTTTTT. Translation: CSVKKPGTANTGELFF.

The V and J genes are TRBV12-2 and TRBJ2-4; TRBD2, the D gene given by the table, was not confirmed from the DNA. TRBV12-2 is a known pseudogene. CDR3 length equals 16 residues. CDR3 protein: CASRFPSAAAKNIQYF. CDR3 coding DNA: TGTGCAAGTCGCTTCCCTAGCGCCGCAGCCAAAAACATTCAGTACTTC.

V gene TRBV6-2 or TRBV6-3 combines with J gene TRBJ1-6; maybe TRBD1 (5 bases). Germline-derived CDR1 and CDR2 are MNHEY and SVGEGT. The CDR3 covers 13 residues. Trimming removed 2 bases from V and 7 bases from J, with 6 bases in between. CDR3 in amino acids: CASSYEGNSPLHF. The CDR3, as DNA: TGTGCCAGCAGTTACGAGGGGAATTCACCCCTCCACTTT.

This clone came up a few times. The chain has TRBV19 and TRBJ1-2; tentatively, D is TRBD1 (6 bases). CDR1 is LNHDA and CDR2 is SQIVND in the germline V gene (reference sequence). V lost 5 bases, J lost 2 bases, and 12 bases lay in between. CDR3 length: 14 residues. Here the CDR3 reads CASSSGGRNYGYTF. CDR3 nucleotide sequence: TGTGCCAGTAGTTCCGGGGGGCGAAACTATGGCTACACCTTC.

The chain is built from TRBV3-1 (or the pseudogene TRBV3-2) and TRBJ1-2; a weak D match, TRBD1 (5 bases). Between the trimmed V and J ends, which lost 5 bases and 4 bases, there was a span of 8 bases. The germline V gene has CDR1 LGHDT and CDR2 YNNKEL (reference sequence). The CDR3 runs to 12 residues. The CDR3 nucleotides are TGTGCCAGCAGCGACAGTATCTATGGCTACACCTTC. This codes for CASSDSIYGYTF.

The rearrangement links TRBV7-2 to TRBJ1-2, with D maybe TRBD1 (6 bases). This CDR3 is 19 amino acids long. Trimming shortened V by 1 base and J by 0 bases, and 21 bases separated the two germline ends. Looked up from germline, CDR1 is SGHTA and CDR2 is FQGNSA. In nucleotides, the CDR3 is TGTGCCAGCAGCTTAGACTCGAACCCTGGGGGGGCTACTAACTATGGCTACACCTTC. This codes for CASSLDSNPGGATNYGYTF. The whole variable domain, remainder taken from reference TRBV7-2 and TRBJ1-2, is GAGVSQSPSNKVTEKGKDVELRCDPISGHTALYWYRQSLGQGLEFLIYFQGNSAPDKSGLPSDRFSAERTGGSVSTLTIQRTQQEDSAVYLCASSLDSNPGGATNYGYTFGSGTRLTVV.

V gene TRBV7-9 combines with J gene TRBJ2-2; D is unclear. CDR3 length: 15 amino acids. The V end lost 5 bases, the J end lost 2 bases, and 12 bases lay between the germline ends. Germline values: CDR1 SEHNR, CDR2 FQNEAQ (reference sequence). The CDR3 bases are TGTGCCAGCAGCCCCGCTGGGCGAAACACCGGGGAGCTGTTTTTT. Amino acid sequence: CASSPAGRNTGELFF.

J is TRBJ1-2 and V is TRBV4-2, with 8 bases matching TRBD1. The germline CDR1 and CDR2 sequences are LGHNA and YNFKEQ. The CDR3 is made up of 15 amino acids. The V segment lost 0 bases and the J segment 6 bases; nucleotides outside the gene matches: 6. The CDR3 nucleotides are TGTGCCAGCAGCCAAGATCGGCAGGGGGCGGATGGCTACACCTTC. Translated, it gives CASSQDRQGADGYTF.

This chain connects TRBV11-2 to TRBJ1-1, with 10 bases lining up with TRBD1. This CDR3 is 15 amino acids long. Germline V gene data show CDR1 as SGHAT and CDR2 as FQNNGV. Trimming cost V 4 bases and J 4 bases; bases outside gene matches: 6. The CDR3 region is CASSSPDRGITEAFF. CDR3 bases: TGTGCCAGCAGCTCACCGGACAGGGGGATCACTGAAGCTTTCTTT.

This chain joins TRBV5-4 and TRBJ2-7, with D tentatively TRBD1 or TRBD2 (5 bases each). V gave up 3 bases and J gave up 5 bases, with 12 bases separating them. The CDR3 is 13 amino acids. Germline V CDR1 and CDR2: SGHNT, YYREEE (reference sequence). CDR3 nucleotide sequence: TGTGCCAGCAGCTGGGACCCAACTAACGAGCAGTACTTC. Amino acid sequence: CASSWDPTNEQYF.

The chain joins TRBV6-4 to TRBJ1-5, with D unresolved. Trimming removed 0 bases at V and 1 base at J, with 13 bases between. The CDR3 is 17 residues long. Germline V gene data show CDR1 as MRHNA and CDR2 as SNTAGT. CDR3 in amino acids: CASSDSTSLSSNQPQHF. The CDR3 DNA is TGTGCCAGCAGTGACTCGACCAGTCTCTCAAGCAATCAGCCCCAGCATTTT.

The chain has TRBV7-3 and TRBJ2-7, with 7 bases identical to TRBD2. Looked up from germline, CDR1 is SGHTA and CDR2 is FQGTGA. The CDR3 runs 14 residues. V trimming: 2 bases; J trimming: 2 bases; junction bases outside the gene matches: 3. CDR3 sequence reads: CASSLGAGAYEQYF. CDR3 DNA sequence: TGTGCCAGCAGCTTAGGCGCGGGAGCCTACGAGCAGTACTTC.

In this sample, this clone turned up once. This chain links TRBV28 with TRBJ1-6; tentative D call: TRBD1 (5 bases). Germline CDR1 is MDHEN and CDR2 is SYDVKM. The CDR3 runs 15 residues. V was shortened by 8 bases and J by 15 bases, with 26 bases between the two germline ends. The CDR3 nucleotides read TGTGCCAGCGAACCCCGCGGGGCGGCCAGCGGTCACCTCCACTTT. It specifies CASEPRGAASGHLHF. The whole variable domain, filled in from reference TRBV28 and TRBJ1-6, reads DVKVTQSSRYLVKRTGEKVFLECVQDMDHENMFWYRQDPGLGLRLIYFSYDVKMKEKGDIPEGYSVSREKKERFSLILESASTNQTSMYLCASEPRGAASGHLHFGNGTRLTVT.

This clone showed up just once. The rearrangement joins TRBV21-1 to TRBJ2-1. TRBV21-1 is annotated as a pseudogene. The CDR3 loop spans 15 amino acids. DNA for the CDR3: TGTGCCGCTCAGATAGGTTTAAGCTCCTACAATGAGCAGTTCTTC. This gives the protein CAAQIGLSSYNEQFF.

This clone was observed a single time. The chain employs TRBV4-1 and TRBJ2-7; TRBD2 agrees at 11 bases. The CDR3 extends over 16 amino acids. The junction had 5 bases not matched to a gene; V was cut back by 1 base and J by 3 bases. Per germline, CDR1 MGHRA and CDR2 YSYEKL. The CDR3 loop reads CASSQGPLAGGYEQYF. In DNA, the CDR3 is TGCGCCAGCAGCCAAGGTCCGCTAGCGGGAGGCTACGAGCAGTACTTC.

The chain carries TRBV5-1 and TRBJ1-1, with 11 nucleotides matching TRBD1. This CDR3 contains 18 residues. V dropped 4 bases and J dropped 5; count of bases not matched to a gene: 16. The germline V gene encodes CDR1 SGHRS and CDR2 YFSETQ. In nucleotides, the CDR3 is TGCGCCAGCAGCGTCCGGGACAGGGGGGTTCTTGGGTTAACTGAAGCTTTCTTT. Its translation is CASSVRDRGVLGLTEAFF. Variable domain in full (rest from reference TRBV5-1 and TRBJ1-1): KAGVTQTPRYLIKTRGQQVTLSCSPISGHRSVSWYQQTPGQGLQFLFEYFSETQRNKGNFPGRFSGRQFSNSRSEMNVSTLELGDSALYLCASSVRDRGVLGLTEAFFGQGTRLTVV.

The genes are TRBV30 and TRBJ1-6; 9 bases map to TRBD1. Germline V gene lookup returns CDR1 GTSNPN and CDR2 SVGIG (reference sequence). The V and J ends lost 3 bases and 9 bases, in that order; junction bases with no gene match: 9. CDR3 length: 15 residues. The CDR3 sequence is CAWSAGQGNGSPLHF. The CDR3 DNA reads TGTGCCTGGAGCGCCGGACAGGGGAACGGTTCACCCCTCCACTTT.

This chain connects TRBV4-2 to TRBJ1-2; weak D call: TRBD1 (5 bases). CDR1 LGHNA and CDR2 YNFKEQ come from the germline V gene. Trimming cost V 0 bases and J 1 base, with 12 bases left between them. There are 16 residues in the CDR3. Here the CDR3 DNA reads TGTGCCAGCAGCCAAGAGTTGGACATTTTTAACTATGGCTACACCTTC. It encodes CASSQELDIFNYGYTF.

V usage is TRBV30 and J usage is TRBJ1-2; 8 nucleotides agree with TRBD1. Trimming cost V 5 bases and J 4 bases; bases outside gene matches: 6. CDR1 is GTSNPN, CDR2 SVGIG, per germline (reference sequence). CDR3 length: 13 amino acids. The CDR3 nucleotides are TGTGCCTGGGGTCGACAGGGGACCTATGGCTACACCTTC. This encodes CAWGRQGTYGYTF. Complete variable domain (other parts from reference TRBV30 and TRBJ1-2): SQTIHQWPATLVQPVGSPLSLECTVEGTSNPNLYWYRQAAGRGLQLLFYSVGIGQISSEVPQNLSASRPQDRQFILSSKKLLLSDSGFYLCAWGRQGTYGYTFGSGTRLTVV.

The rearrangement joins TRBV28 to TRBJ2-7; TRBD2 might be the D (6 bases). The ends were cut back, 8 bases at V and 1 base at J, with 12 bases in the middle. The CDR3 is 13 residues long. Germline values: CDR1 MDHEN, CDR2 SYDVKM. This CDR3 is CASWRAGSYEQYF. For the CDR3, the DNA is TGTGCCAGCTGGAGGGCGGGTTCCTACGAGCAGTACTTC.

The genes are TRBV4-1 and TRBJ1-1; no definite D call. This CDR3 has 13 residues. V lost 0 bases and J 5 bases, leaving 7 bases between the germline ends. Germline CDR1 reads MGHRA; CDR2 reads YSYEKL. CDR3 in amino acids: CASSQEQETEAFF. The CDR3 DNA reads TGCGCCAGCAGCCAAGAGCAGGAAACTGAAGCTTTCTTT.

V and J are TRBV23-1 and TRBJ1-5; a weak D match, TRBD1 (6 bases). TRBV23-1 is known as an ORF, though its function is uncertain. V was trimmed by 0 bases and J by 3 bases, leaving 15 bases between them. The CDR3 length is 17 residues. The CDR3 DNA is TGCGCCAGCAGTCAATCGGGGGGGCGCGGGTTCAATCAGCCCCAGCATTTT. Protein sequence: CASSQSGGRGFNQPQHF.

This clone turned up a few times. At one of its ends the junction is not consistent with the germline gene, which may arise from a read error. CDR3 nucleotide sequence: TGTGCCAGCAGTTTTCCGACAGGGGGAGCGATCTTC. As protein: CASSFPTGGAIF. The chain joins TRBV12-3 or TRBV12-4 to TRBJ1-2; 9 nucleotides agree with TRBD1. The CDR3 covers 12 residues.

DNA of the CDR3: TGTGCCAGCAGCCCCAGGGGGGATAGCACAGATACGCAGTATTTT. Its protein product is CASSPRGDSTDTQYF. J is TRBJ2-3 and V is TRBV28, with D perhaps matching TRBD1 (7 bases). Trimming left V 6 bases short and J 0 bases short, with 13 bases between. The CDR3 contains 15 residues. From germline, CDR1 is MDHEN and CDR2 SYDVKM.

V is TRBV19 and J is TRBJ1-2, with 7 bases identical to TRBD1. From germline, CDR1 is LNHDA and CDR2 SQIVND (reference sequence). The CDR3 extends over 12 amino acids. J gave up 3 bases and V 10 bases, and 5 bases lay outside the gene matches. The CDR3 loop reads CATEQGHYGYTF. The CDR3 bases are TGTGCCACCGAACAGGGGCACTATGGCTACACCTTC.

The chain couples TRBV10-3 to TRBJ1-4; weak D call: TRBD1 (6 bases). CDR1 and CDR2 from the germline V gene are ENHRY and SYGVKD. This CDR3 region has 14 residues. With 3 bases removed from V and 5 bases from J, the gap between germline ends came to 10 bases. The CDR3 DNA sequence: TGTGCCATCAGTGAAGGGGGTTTAAATGAAAAACTGTTTTTT. Encoded protein: CAISEGGLNEKLFF.

The V gene is TRBV29-1, the J gene TRBJ2-5, with 7 bases matching TRBD1. The CDR3 has 13 amino acids. Germline-derived CDR1 and CDR2 are SQVTM and ANQGSEA. After removal of 5 bases from V and 1 base from J, the junction contained 4 bases not matched to a gene. Here the CDR3 DNA reads TGCAGCGTTACCTGGACAGGCCAAGAGACCCAGTACTTC. Amino acid sequence: CSVTWTGQETQYF.